The 27 T cell receptor beta chains listed next were all sequenced from one sample in a study of blood T cell repertoires in COVID-19. Here immunoSEQ multiplex PCR was the method, and the copy in TCRdb shows in-frame clones only, minus some. Here the sample spans approximately 180,000 clones, over 75% being singletons. The sequenced material came from peripheral blood. The receptors come from a woman at least 80 years old with acute or convalescent COVID-19.

The genes are TRBV7-2 and TRBJ1-2; possible D gene TRBD1, 5 bases. The CDR3 totals 15 residues. Germline-derived CDR1 and CDR2 are SGHTA and FQGNSA. Between the trimmed V and J ends, which lost 5 bases and 0 bases, there was a span of 13 bases. The CDR3 reads CASSPQADTNYGYTF. In nucleotides, the CDR3 is TGTGCCAGCAGCCCACAGGCGGACACTAACTATGGCTACACCTTC.

The chain employs TRBV3-1 (or the pseudogene TRBV3-2) and TRBJ1-2; D unclear. This CDR3 has 13 amino acids. Germline V gene sequence: CDR1 LGHDT, CDR2 YNNKEL (reference sequence). V was trimmed by 1 base and J by 8 bases, leaving 11 bases between them. The CDR3 region has the DNA TGTGCCAGCAGCCAAGGAGGTACTCTCGGCTACACCTTC. It codes for CASSQGGTLGYTF.

The chain carries TRBV10-2 and TRBJ2-1; D call uncertain. The length of the CDR3 is 15 residues. Between the trimmed V and J ends, which lost 6 bases and 6 bases, there was a span of 18 bases. Germline-derived CDR1 and CDR2 are WSHSY and SAAADI. This chain's CDR3 is CASRVLVTGPNEQFF. CDR3 coding DNA: TGCGCCAGCAGGGTCCTAGTCACGGGTCCCAATGAGCAGTTCTTC.

The CDR3 loop is CASSPGGGPQTEAFF. The CDR3 DNA sequence: TGTGCCAGCTCTCCCGGGGGAGGGCCGCAAACTGAAGCTTTCTTT. The chain links TRBV18 to TRBJ1-1; perhaps TRBD1 as D (5 bases). Trimming cost V 6 bases and J 5 bases, with 19 bases left between them. This CDR3 is built from 15 residues. CDR1 is KGHSH and CDR2 is LQKENI in the germline V gene.

The chain joins TRBV5-6 to TRBJ1-2, with a possible D match to TRBD1 (5 bases). Between the trimmed V and J ends, which lost 0 bases and 5 bases, there was a span of 11 bases. This CDR3 comprises 14 residues. The germline CDR1 and CDR2 sequences are SGHDT and YYEEEE. The CDR3 here is CASSLARGGYGYTF. DNA for the CDR3: TGTGCCAGCAGCTTGGCCCGGGGGGGTTATGGCTACACCTTC.

The CDR3 nucleotides are TGTGCCAGCAGGACGACAGGCACCCTCAACAATGAGCAGTTCTTC. It codes for CASRTTGTLNNEQFF. V usage is TRBV28 and J usage is TRBJ2-1, with D tentatively TRBD1 (6 bases). Germline CDR1 is MDHEN and CDR2 is SYDVKM. Trimming stripped 6 bases from V and 5 bases from J, with 17 bases between. This CDR3 is 15 amino acids long.

J is TRBJ1-2 and V is TRBV13; tentative D call: TRBD1 (6 bases). The CDR3 is 17 residues long. Germline assignment: CDR1 PRHDT and CDR2 FYEKMQ (reference sequence). V lost 5 bases, J lost 1 base, and 20 bases lay in between. The CDR3 DNA reads TGTGCCAGCAGCGTCAGGCCGACAGGTATCCTTAACTATGGCTACACCTTC. This codes for CASSVRPTGILNYGYTF. The whole variable domain, filled in from reference TRBV13 and TRBJ1-2, reads AAGVIQSPRHLIKEKRETATLKCYPIPRHDTVYWYQQGPGQDPQFLISFYEKMQSDKGSIPDRFSAQQFSDYHSELNMSSLELGDSALYFCASSVRPTGILNYGYTFGSGTRLTVV.

This chain uses TRBV5-4 with TRBJ1-4; possibly TRBD1 for D (6 bases). The germline V gene encodes CDR1 SGHNT and CDR2 YYREEE (reference sequence). CDR3 length equals 18 residues. Trimming shortened V by 0 bases and J by 0 bases, and 15 bases separated the two germline ends. CDR3 DNA sequence: TGTGCCAGCAGCTTGGGAGGGGGGGTTACTGCAACTAATGAAAAACTGTTTTTT. This encodes CASSLGGGVTATNEKLFF.

CDR3 loop: CASSPFTSGRSLEQYF. CDR3 in DNA: TGTGCCAGCAGCCCGTTTACTAGCGGGAGAAGTCTCGAGCAGTACTTC. The V gene is TRBV3-1 (or the pseudogene TRBV3-2), the J gene TRBJ2-7; 11 nucleotides line up with TRBD2. V was clipped by 4 bases and J by 6 bases; unmatched bases: 11. Germline-derived CDR1 and CDR2 are LGHDT and YNNKEL (reference sequence). The CDR3 covers 16 residues.

This chain uses TRBV12-3 or TRBV12-4 with TRBJ2-3, with D tentatively TRBD1 (6 bases). The CDR3 runs 12 residues. V lost 7 bases to trimming and J lost 5 bases, with 10 bases between them. CDR3 region: CASNPRGDTQYF. The CDR3 nucleotides are TGTGCCAGCAATCCCAGGGGAGATACGCAGTATTTT.

This clone was detected once. This rearrangement joins TRBV7-9 to TRBJ1-2; D not resolved. V was clipped by 2 bases and J by 8 bases, with 12 bases between them. Germline V lookup: CDR1 SEHNR, CDR2 FQNEAQ (reference sequence). There are 13 residues in the CDR3. The CDR3 DNA reads TGTGCCAGCAGCTTATCAAACGCGGCAGGCTACACCTTC. It codes for CASSLSNAAGYTF. The entire variable domain, with the rest obtained from reference TRBV7-9 and TRBJ1-2, is as follows: DTGVSQNPRHKITKRGQNVTFRCDPISEHNRLYWYRQTLGQGPEFLTYFQNEAQLEKSRLLSDRFSAERPKGSFSTLEIQRTEQGDSAMYLCASSLSNAAGYTFGSGTRLTVV.

This clone was found once. The chain carries TRBV12-3 or TRBV12-4 and TRBJ1-2; the match to TRBD1 covers 9 bases. Trimming cost V 5 bases and J 7 bases; bases outside gene matches: 2. This CDR3 contains 12 residues. CDR3 coding DNA: TGTGCCAGCAGTCAGACAGGGGGTGGCTACACCTTC. Translated: CASSQTGGGYTF.

This clone came up once. The J gene is TRBJ1-5, the V gene TRBV6-5, with D perhaps TRBD1 (6 bases). From germline, CDR1 is MNHEY and CDR2 SVGAGI. This CDR3 spans 15 amino acids. CDR3 bases: TGTGCTACGGAATTGGGTCAGGGGATGGTTCAGCCCCAGCATTTT. As protein: CATELGQGMVQPQHF.

This clone was detected only once. The chain links TRBV2 to TRBJ2-1; 7 bases agree with TRBD2. Trimming at V came to 11 bases and at J to 0 bases, leaving 10 bases not matched to a gene. CDR1 SNHLY and CDR2 FYNNEI come from the germline V gene. The CDR3 is 15 amino acids. CDR3 nucleotides: TGTGCCCAGCACGTTGGCGGGAGCTCCTACAATGAGCAGTTCTTC. Translated, it gives CAQHVGGSSYNEQFF.

The chain is built from TRBV5-4 and TRBJ1-3; 7 positions agree with TRBD1. CDR3 length: 17 residues. Per germline, CDR1 SGHNT and CDR2 YYREEE (reference sequence). The J segment lost 0 bases and the V segment lost 4 bases, leaving 10 bases of the junction unmatched. CDR3: CASSGPTGTYSGNTIYF. DNA for the CDR3: TGTGCCAGCAGCGGTCCGACAGGGACGTACTCTGGAAACACCATATATTTT. The full variable domain, completed using reference TRBV5-4 and TRBJ1-3, is ETGVTQSPTHLIKTRGQQVTLRCSSQSGHNTVSWYQQALGQGPQFIFQYYREEENGRGNFPPRFSGLQFPNYSSELNVNALELDDSALYLCASSGPTGTYSGNTIYFGEGSWLTVV.

This clone was seen a few times. The genes are TRBV3-1 (or the pseudogene TRBV3-2) and TRBJ2-7; the match to TRBD2 covers 11 bases. The germline gives CDR1 LGHDT, CDR2 YNNKEL (reference sequence). The CDR3 loop spans 19 amino acids. V lost 0 bases to trimming and J lost 5 bases; unmatched junction nucleotides: 15. The CDR3 region is CASSQDPPSGGFWSNEQYF. The CDR3 DNA sequence: TGTGCCAGCAGCCAAGATCCGCCTAGCGGGGGGTTTTGGTCGAACGAGCAGTACTTC.

The chain employs TRBV7-3 and TRBJ2-3; 7 bases fit TRBD2. The germline CDR1 and CDR2 sequences are SGHTA and FQGTGA. This CDR3 comprises 15 residues. V dropped 4 bases and J dropped 4; count of bases not matched to a gene: 8. CDR3 in amino acids: CASSSQAGRADTQYF. CDR3 nucleotides: TGTGCCAGCAGCTCCCAAGCGGGACGAGCAGATACGCAGTATTTT.

This clone has at least ten counts. This rearrangement joins TRBV5-1 to TRBJ2-7; 7 bases align to TRBD2. V lost 6 bases, J lost 2 bases, and 5 bases stayed unmatched. This CDR3 spans 13 amino acids. The germline V gene has CDR1 SGHRS and CDR2 YFSETQ. CDR3 coding DNA: TGCGCCAGCAACGGGGGGAGGGCCTACGAGCAGTACTTC. Translation: CASNGGRAYEQYF.

This clone appeared a single time. This sequence joins TRBV18 and TRBJ1-6; TRBD1 might be the D (5 bases). CDR3 size: 15 residues. V lost 4 bases and J lost 5, with 12 bases in between. Germline lookup yields CDR1 KGHSH and CDR2 LQKENI. CDR3 sequence (DNA): TGTGCCAGCTCACTTGGACCGGACAATAATTCACCCCTCCACTTT. It translates to CASSLGPDNNSPLHF.

The chain recombines TRBV19 with TRBJ1-2, with a weak D call TRBD1 (6 bases). CDR1 and CDR2 from the germline V gene are LNHDA and SQIVND (reference sequence). Trimming removed 3 bases at V and 5 bases at J, with 16 bases between. CDR3 length: 15 residues. The chain's CDR3 is CASSIQGRWWYGYTF. In nucleotides, the CDR3 is TGTGCCAGTAGTATTCAGGGGCGATGGTGGTATGGCTACACCTTC.

The chain uses TRBV5-8 and TRBJ1-5; 8 nucleotides align to TRBD1. J was trimmed by 7 bases and V by 0 bases; bases with no gene match: 9. Germline-derived CDR1 and CDR2 are SGHTS and YDEGEE. The CDR3 extends over 16 amino acids. CDR3 sequence: CASSLVAGGGGQPQHF. Here the CDR3 DNA reads TGTGCCAGCAGCTTGGTGGCAGGGGGCGGCGGACAGCCCCAGCATTTT.

The chain carries TRBV10-3 and TRBJ2-1, with a tentative D call TRBD2 (6 bases). Trimming took 6 bases from V and 6 from J, leaving 15 bases between them. CDR3 length: 14 amino acids. Germline CDR1 ENHRY, CDR2 SYGVKD. CDR3 loop: CAIREAREPNEQFF. The DNA for the CDR3 is TGTGCCATCAGGGAGGCCCGGGAGCCCAATGAGCAGTTCTTC.

V is TRBV5-5 and J is TRBJ2-7; the D gene is possibly TRBD1 (7 bases). V was cut by 5 bases and J by 3 bases, with 24 bases left in between. Germline values: CDR1 SGHKS, CDR2 YYEKEE (reference sequence). The CDR3 runs 17 residues. In DNA form, the CDR3 reads TGTGCCAGCAGGAGGAATCAGGGGGGAGCGGAGGGCTACGAGCAGTACTTC. Amino acids: CASRRNQGGAEGYEQYF.

The chain uses TRBV9 and TRBJ2-1; 8 positions agree with TRBD2. The V and J ends lost 1 base and 0 bases, in that order; junction bases with no gene match: 9. The germline CDR1 and CDR2 sequences are SGDLS and YYNGEE. CDR3 size: 18 residues. The CDR3 sequence is CASSVNSGGTSSYNEQFF. DNA for the CDR3: TGTGCCAGCAGCGTAAACAGCGGGGGTACTAGCTCCTACAATGAGCAGTTCTTC.

This chain connects TRBV29-1 to TRBJ2-5; D call uncertain. This CDR3 comprises 11 residues. Germline loops: CDR1 SQVTM, CDR2 ANQGSEA. Trimming left V 3 bases short and J 5 bases short, with 7 bases between. DNA for the CDR3: TGCAGCGTTGAGGTGGAGGAGACCCAGTACTTC. Protein product: CSVEVEETQYF.

The gene calls are TRBV12-3 or TRBV12-4 and TRBJ1-5; no reliable D call. V lost 4 bases, J lost 7 bases, and 8 bases lay in between. The CDR3 covers 12 residues. In DNA form, the CDR3 reads TGTGCCAGCAGTTCCAACCGGCAGCCCCAGCATTTT. Translated, it gives CASSSNRQPQHF.

This clone was recorded a few times. The rearrangement joins TRBV15 to TRBJ1-3; D may be TRBD1 (5 bases). CDR1 and CDR2 from the germline V gene are LNHNV and YYDKDF (reference sequence). The CDR3 length is 14 residues. The ends were cut back, 6 bases at V and 0 bases at J, with 9 bases in the middle. The CDR3 DNA follows: TGTGCCACCAGAGACAGAGTCTCTGGAAACACCATATATTTT. Translated: CATRDRVSGNTIYF.